This TCR beta chain was recorded in a study of T cells in Graves' hyperthyroidism and ophthalmopathy. The CDR3 has 16 amino acids. Germline V gene data show CDR1 as SGHRS and CDR2 as YFSETQ. Trimming cost V 1 base and J 9 bases, with 20 bases left between them. The TCR beta CDR3 regions underwent amplification using RNA transcripts as the source. HTBI primers were the set used in a first-round RT-PCR of the TCR CDR3. One entry per CDR3 protein, called by TCRdb with MiXCR from the multiplex PCR reads. The sample shows approximately 690,000 distinct CDR3 sequences, roughly 15% of them seen only once. Uncontrolled infections, other autoimmune diseases, pregnancy or lactation led to exclusion of patients. Diagnosis relied on clinical symptoms, serum thyroxine and TRAb, thyroid ultrasound and orbital computed tomography. PBMCs were collected from a roughly 9.7 ml volume of fresh peripheral blood. Concerning this clonotype itself: Its target is unknown.

Study-wide results and caveats: Ophthalmopathy got predicted by the model a median around six months before its onset.

Source material: blood. This chain links TRBV5-1 with TRBJ2-1; perhaps TRBD2 as D (6 bases). The TCR was taken from a woman between 50 and 59 years old with Graves' ophthalmopathy. This CDR3 reads CASSLFIETSYGEQFF. The CDR3 nucleotides are TGCGCCAGCAGCTTGTTTATCGAGACTAGTTATGGTGAGCAGTTCTTC. Supplemented by reference TRBV5-1 and TRBJ2-1, the full variable domain reads KAGVTQTPRYLIKTRGQQVTLSCSPISGHRSVSWYQQTPGQGLQFLFEYFSETQRNKGNFPGRFSGRQFSNSRSEMNVSTLELGDSALYLCASSLFIETSYGEQFFGPGTRLTVL.